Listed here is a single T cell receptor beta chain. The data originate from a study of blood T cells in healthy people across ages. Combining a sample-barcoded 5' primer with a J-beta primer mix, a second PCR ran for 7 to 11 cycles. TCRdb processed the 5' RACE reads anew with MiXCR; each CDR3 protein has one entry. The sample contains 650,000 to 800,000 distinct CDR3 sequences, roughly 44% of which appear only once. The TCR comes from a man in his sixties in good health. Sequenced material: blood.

The CDR3 bases are TGTGCCACCAGTGAGTATAGGACAGGGCAATATCAGCCCCAGCATTTT. This encodes CATSEYRTGQYQPQHF. This rearrangement joins TRBV24-1 to TRBJ1-5, with TRBD1 matching over 8 bases. Trimming at V came to 4 bases and at J to 5 bases, leaving 9 bases not matched to a gene. The CDR3 sequence is 16 residues long. Per germline, CDR1 KGHDR and CDR2 SFDVKD.